Included here is one TCR beta chain sequence, with context. Germline loops: CDR1 SGHRS, CDR2 YFSETQ. The CDR3 contains 18 residues. Trimming at V came to 5 bases and at J to 2 bases, leaving 13 bases not matched to a gene. Clones were sequenced by immunoSEQ multiplex PCR, and TCRdb holds only the in-frame ones, with some missing. The data show 300,000 to 400,000 clones, more than 70% seen once. The data were taken from a study of blood T cell repertoires in COVID-19. The sequence was obtained from a woman aged 55-69 years with COVID-19, enrolled during active disease. The sample taken for sequencing was peripheral blood. This rearrangement joins TRBV5-1 to TRBJ2-6; 7 positions match TRBD1. The CDR3 DNA is TGCGCCAGCAGTCCTCAAGCACGGACAGGAACTGGGGCCAACGTCCTGACTTTC. Its translation: CASSPQARTGTGANVLTF.